Listed below are T cell receptor beta chains from one sample, sequenced in a study of cytomegalovirus exposure and HLA in healthy donors. Some clones are missing from TCRdb's copy, which holds only in-frame ones; the method was immunoSEQ multiplex PCR. Here the sample spans hundreds of thousands of clones, 70% to 90% being singletons. The source material was PBMCs. The receptor set was obtained from a young man in good health and CMV-seronegative. Each CDR3 is given with its conserved first and last residue. D genes are given only for firm matches. The size field is filled for only some rows; it gives once, few, many or a size class.

CASSLNLFPYEQYF,TGTGCCAGCAGCTTAAATCTCTTTCCCTACGAGCAGTACTTC,few,.,TRBV7-2,TRBJ2-7
CASSLPRGETQYF,TGTGCCAGCAGTTTACCACGGGGAGAGACCCAGTACTTC,once,.,TRBV28,TRBJ2-5
CASTTMGADNYGYTF,TGTGCCAGTACCACTATGGGGGCTGACAACTATGGCTACACCTTC,.,.,TRBV19,TRBJ1-2
CAGNTRNQPQHF,TGTGCCGGAAACACTAGAAATCAGCCCCAGCATTTT,.,.,TRBV28,TRBJ1-5
CASSPLAGESQETQYF,TGTGCCAGCTCACCACTAGCGGGGGAGTCGCAAGAGACCCAGTACTTC,once,TRBD2,TRBV18,TRBJ2-5
CASTPVGPEWDTQYF,TGTGCCAGCACCCCCGTGGGCCCCGAATGGGATACGCAGTATTTT,once,.,TRBV7-9,TRBJ2-3
CASSADRVGYTF,TGTGCCAGCAGCGCCGACAGGGTTGGCTACACCTTC,.,TRBD1,TRBV11-2,TRBJ1-2
CASSLKTGYGYTF,TGTGCCAGCAGCTTAAAGACAGGGTACGGCTACACCTTC,.,TRBD1,TRBV5-6,TRBJ1-2
CASSQENRGGTDTQYF,TGCGCCAGCAGCCAAGAAAACCGGGGGGGCACAGATACGCAGTATTTT,.,TRBD2,TRBV4-1,TRBJ2-3
CASSQKIKQGTQYF,TGCGCCAGCAGCCAAAAAATAAAACAGGGGACGCAGTATTTT,.,TRBD1,TRBV4-1,TRBJ2-3
CASSPSLTGKQAQYF,TGTGCCAGCTCACCCTCTCTGACTGGGAAACAGGCCCAGTACTTC,.,.,TRBV18,TRBJ2-5
CAGARLSTDTQYF,TGTGCCGGGGCTAGGCTGTCGACAGATACGCAGTATTTT,few,.,TRBV7-9,TRBJ2-3
CASSPPGGRGGYTF,TGTGCCAGCAGTCCACCAGGAGGGCGGGGTGGCTACACCTTC,once,.,TRBV27,TRBJ1-2
CASRLYSGTEYGYTF,TGTGCCAGCAGGCTCTATTCCGGGACAGAATATGGCTACACCTTC,.,TRBD1,TRBV6-5,TRBJ1-2
CASSLVGGNYGYTF,TGTGCCAGCAGCTTGGTCGGAGGGAACTATGGCTACACCTTC,.,.,TRBV5-8,TRBJ1-2
CASSLAFGGGWGTEAFF,TGTGCCAGCAGCTTAGCCTTCGGGGGGGGCTGGGGAACTGAAGCTTTCTTT,.,.,TRBV7-9,TRBJ1-1
CASSPDDNYYGYTF,TGCGCCAGCAGCCCAGACGACAACTACTATGGCTACACCTTC,.,.,TRBV4-1,TRBJ1-2
CASRDLAGGNEQYF,TGTGCCAGCAGGGACCTAGCGGGGGGGAACGAGCAGTACTTC,.,TRBD2,TRBV6-6,TRBJ2-7
CASSLGAQETQYF,TGTGCCAGCAGCTTAGGGGCCCAAGAGACCCAGTACTTC,few,.,TRBV7-9,TRBJ2-5
CASSIRVQETQYF,TGTGCCAGCAGCATCAGGGTCCAAGAGACCCAGTACTTC,.,.,TRBV11-3,TRBJ2-5